The clone carrying this TCR beta chain was counted between two and nine times. The target antigen is unknown. V was clipped by 2 bases and J by 1 base, with 11 bases between them. The CDR3 sequence is 15 residues long. The germline V gene encodes CDR1 SEHNR and CDR2 FQNEAQ (reference sequence). The entry originates in a study of T-cell reconstitution after alpha-beta-depleted transplantation in children. Unique molecular identifiers were used in preparing the TCRbeta library. TCRdb itself ran the PCR reads through MiXCR, one entry per CDR3 protein. The sample lists fewer than 250,000 distinct CDR3 sequences; approximately 19% were seen once. Findings of the study overall: Several hundred rapidly expanded clones from non-depleted graft cells reportedly supplied alpha-beta T cells about two months post-transplant. One year post-transplant, T-cell counts and diversity were largely derived from T cells produced anew.

Sequencing was performed on PBMCs, mostly from graft donor cells, taken 360 days after TCRalphabeta/CD19-depleted stem cell transplant. The V call is TRBV7-9, the J call TRBJ2-5; possibly TRBD1 for D (6 bases). The TCR sequence derives from a male patient aged 2-15 years who had a stem cell transplant for acute lymphoblastic leukemia, so the T cells may come from the graft donor. This CDR3 is CASSLLTGTQETQYF. CDR3 coding DNA: TGTGCCAGCAGCTTATTAACAGGGACCCAAGAGACCCAGTACTTC.